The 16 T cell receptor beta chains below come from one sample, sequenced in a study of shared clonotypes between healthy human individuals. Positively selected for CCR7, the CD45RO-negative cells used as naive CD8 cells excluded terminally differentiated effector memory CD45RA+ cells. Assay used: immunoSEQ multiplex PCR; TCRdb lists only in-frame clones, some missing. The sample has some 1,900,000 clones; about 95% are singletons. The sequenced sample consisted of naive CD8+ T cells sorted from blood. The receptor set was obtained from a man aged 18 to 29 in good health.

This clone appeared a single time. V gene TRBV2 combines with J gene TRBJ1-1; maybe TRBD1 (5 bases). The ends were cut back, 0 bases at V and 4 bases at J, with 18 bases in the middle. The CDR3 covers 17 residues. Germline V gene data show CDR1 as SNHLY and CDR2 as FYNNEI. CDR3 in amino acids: CASSEALGGLSTTEAFF. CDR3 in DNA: TGTGCCAGCAGTGAAGCGCTTGGGGGGTTGTCGACCACTGAAGCTTTCTTT.

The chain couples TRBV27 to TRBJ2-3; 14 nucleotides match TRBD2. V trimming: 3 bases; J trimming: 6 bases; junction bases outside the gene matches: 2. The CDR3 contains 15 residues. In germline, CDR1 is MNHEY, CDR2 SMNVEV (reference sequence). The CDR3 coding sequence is TGTGCCAGCAGTTTGGGGACTAGCGGGAGTGATACGCAGTATTTT. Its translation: CASSLGTSGSDTQYF.

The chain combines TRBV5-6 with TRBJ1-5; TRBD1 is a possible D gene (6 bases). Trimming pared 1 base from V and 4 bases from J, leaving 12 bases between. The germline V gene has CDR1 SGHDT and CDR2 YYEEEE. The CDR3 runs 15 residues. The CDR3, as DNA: TGTGCCAGCAGCTTGTATTGGACAGATAATCAGCCCCAGCATTTT. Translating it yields CASSLYWTDNQPQHF.

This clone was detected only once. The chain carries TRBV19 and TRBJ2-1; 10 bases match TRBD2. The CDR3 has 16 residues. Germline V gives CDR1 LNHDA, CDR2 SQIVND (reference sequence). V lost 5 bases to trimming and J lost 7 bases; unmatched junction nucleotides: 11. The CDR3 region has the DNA TGTGCCAGTAGTTTCCCACTAGCGGGATACGGTAATGAGCAGTTCTTC. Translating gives CASSFPLAGYGNEQFF. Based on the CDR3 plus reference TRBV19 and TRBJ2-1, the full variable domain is DGGITQSPKYLFRKEGQNVTLSCEQNLNHDAMYWYRQDPGQGLRLIYYSQIVNDFQKGDIAEGYSVSREKKESFPLTVTSAQKNPTAFYLCASSFPLAGYGNEQFFGPGTRLTVL.

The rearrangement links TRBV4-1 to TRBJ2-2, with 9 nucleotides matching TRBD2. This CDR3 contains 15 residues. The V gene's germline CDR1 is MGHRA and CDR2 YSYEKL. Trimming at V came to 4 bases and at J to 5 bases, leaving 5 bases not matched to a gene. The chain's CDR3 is CASSLAGGQTGELFF. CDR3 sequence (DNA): TGCGCCAGCAGCCTCGCGGGGGGGCAGACCGGGGAGCTGTTTTTT.

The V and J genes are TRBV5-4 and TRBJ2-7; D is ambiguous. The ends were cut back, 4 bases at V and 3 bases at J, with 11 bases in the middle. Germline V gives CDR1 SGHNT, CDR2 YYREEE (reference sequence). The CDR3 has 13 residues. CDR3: CASSPGPYYEQYF. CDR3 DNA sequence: TGTGCCAGCAGCCCCGGACCCTACTACGAGCAGTACTTC.

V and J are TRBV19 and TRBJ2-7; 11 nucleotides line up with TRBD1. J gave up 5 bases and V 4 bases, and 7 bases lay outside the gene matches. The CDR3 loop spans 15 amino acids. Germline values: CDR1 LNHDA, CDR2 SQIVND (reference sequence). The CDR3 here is CASSTGQGGFDEQYF. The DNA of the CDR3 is TGTGCCAGTAGTACGGGACAGGGGGGTTTCGACGAGCAGTACTTC.

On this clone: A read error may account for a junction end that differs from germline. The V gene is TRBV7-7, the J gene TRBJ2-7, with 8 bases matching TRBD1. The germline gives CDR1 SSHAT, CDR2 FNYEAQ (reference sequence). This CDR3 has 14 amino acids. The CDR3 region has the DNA TGTGCTAGCAACCGGACAGGGTATGCGTACGAGCAGTACTTC. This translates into CASNRTGYAYEQYF.

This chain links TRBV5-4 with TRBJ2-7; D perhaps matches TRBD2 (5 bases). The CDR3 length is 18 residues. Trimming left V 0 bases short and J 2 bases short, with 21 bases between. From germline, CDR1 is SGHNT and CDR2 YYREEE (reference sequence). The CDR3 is CASSLGVFPDSRAYEQYF. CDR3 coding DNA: TGTGCCAGCAGCTTGGGAGTTTTTCCGGACTCCAGAGCCTACGAGCAGTACTTC. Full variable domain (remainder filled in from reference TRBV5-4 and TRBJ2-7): ETGVTQSPTHLIKTRGQQVTLRCSSQSGHNTVSWYQQALGQGPQFIFQYYREEENGRGNFPPRFSGLQFPNYSSELNVNALELDDSALYLCASSLGVFPDSRAYEQYFGPGTRLTVT.

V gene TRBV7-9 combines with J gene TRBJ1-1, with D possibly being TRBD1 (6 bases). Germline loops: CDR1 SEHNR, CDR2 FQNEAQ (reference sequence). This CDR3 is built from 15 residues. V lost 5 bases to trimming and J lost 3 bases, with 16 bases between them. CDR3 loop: CASSPRTGLDTEAFF. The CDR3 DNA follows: TGTGCCAGCAGCCCTCGCACAGGGTTGGACACTGAAGCTTTCTTT.

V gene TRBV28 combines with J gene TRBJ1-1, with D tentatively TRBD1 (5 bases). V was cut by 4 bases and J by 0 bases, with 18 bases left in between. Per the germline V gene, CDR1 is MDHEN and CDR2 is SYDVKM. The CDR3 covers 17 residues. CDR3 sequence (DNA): TGTGCCAGCAGTTCCGGGAGCGCAGGGAGGATGAACACTGAAGCTTTCTTT. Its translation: CASSSGSAGRMNTEAFF. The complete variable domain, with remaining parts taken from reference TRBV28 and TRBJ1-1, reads DVKVTQSSRYLVKRTGEKVFLECVQDMDHENMFWYRQDPGLGLRLIYFSYDVKMKEKGDIPEGYSVSREKKERFSLILESASTNQTSMYLCASSSGSAGRMNTEAFFGQGTRLTVV.

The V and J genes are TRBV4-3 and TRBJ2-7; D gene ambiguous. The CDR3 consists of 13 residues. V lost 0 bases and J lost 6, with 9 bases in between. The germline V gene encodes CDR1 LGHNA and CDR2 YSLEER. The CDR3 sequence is CASSQERKSEQYF. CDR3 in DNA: TGCGCCAGCAGCCAAGAGAGGAAGAGCGAGCAGTACTTC.

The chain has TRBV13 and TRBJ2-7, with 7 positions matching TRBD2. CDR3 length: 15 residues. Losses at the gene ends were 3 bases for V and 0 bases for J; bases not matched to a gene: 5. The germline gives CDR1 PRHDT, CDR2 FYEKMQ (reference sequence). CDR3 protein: CASSLSGASSYEQYF. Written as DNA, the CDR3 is TGTGCCAGCAGCTTGAGCGGGGCTAGCTCCTACGAGCAGTACTTC. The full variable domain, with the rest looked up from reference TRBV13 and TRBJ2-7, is AAGVIQSPRHLIKEKRETATLKCYPIPRHDTVYWYQQGPGQDPQFLISFYEKMQSDKGSIPDRFSAQQFSDYHSELNMSSLELGDSALYFCASSLSGASSYEQYFGPGTRLTVT.

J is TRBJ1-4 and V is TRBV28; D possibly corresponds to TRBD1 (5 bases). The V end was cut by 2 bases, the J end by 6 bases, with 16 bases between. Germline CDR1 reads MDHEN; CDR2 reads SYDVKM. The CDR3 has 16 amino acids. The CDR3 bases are TGTGCCAGCAGTTTAGGTTTAGACAGTGTGTATGAAAAACTGTTTTTT. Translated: CASSLGLDSVYEKLFF.

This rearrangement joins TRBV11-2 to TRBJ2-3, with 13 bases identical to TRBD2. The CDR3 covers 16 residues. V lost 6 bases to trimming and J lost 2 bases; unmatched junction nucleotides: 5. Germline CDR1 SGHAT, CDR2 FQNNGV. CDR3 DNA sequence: TGTGCCAGCAGTGCAGGACTAGCGGGAGCCACAGATACGCAGTATTTT. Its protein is CASSAGLAGATDTQYF.

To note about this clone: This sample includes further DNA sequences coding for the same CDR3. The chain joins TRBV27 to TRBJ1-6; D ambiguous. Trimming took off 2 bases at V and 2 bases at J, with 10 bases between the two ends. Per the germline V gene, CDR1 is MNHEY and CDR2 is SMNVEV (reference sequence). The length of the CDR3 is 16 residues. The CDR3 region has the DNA TGTGCCAGCAGTTTAAGCCCCGGAGCCTATAATTCACCCCTCCACTTT. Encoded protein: CASSLSPGAYNSPLHF.